This T cell receptor beta chain comes out of a study of T cells after yellow fever vaccination. For the study at large: In the case of low-cell-number fractions, SMART-Seq v4 Ultra Low Input was used for preparation.

The sample holds a few counts of this clonotype. Conversion of TCR transcripts into cDNA relied on 5'RACE template switching, which added a universal primer site and UMIs. TCRdb ran MiXCR on the 5' RACE reads and lists one entry per CDR3 protein. In the table there are hundreds of thousands of distinct CDR3 sequences, around a sixth of which are singletons. Germline CDR1 and CDR2: MNHEY and SMNVEV (reference sequence). The V gene lost 2 bases and the J gene lost 8 bases, with 16 bases spanning the gap. CDR3 size: 16 residues. Sequencing used PBMCs, obtained before the yellow fever booster vaccination. The V and J genes are TRBV27 and TRBJ1-6; perhaps TRBD1 as D (5 bases). This TCR derives from a man between 18 and 35 years old who received the YFV17D yellow fever vaccine. The CDR3 region is CASSLDSGQGYSPLHF. CDR3 DNA sequence: TGTGCCAGCAGTTTAGACTCCGGGCAGGGATATTCACCCCTCCACTTT.